The TCR beta chain described here comes from a study of blood T cell repertoires in COVID-19. Losses at the gene ends were 4 bases for V and 3 bases for J; bases not matched to a gene: 9. The CDR3 has 16 amino acids. Germline V gene lookup returns CDR1 MDHEN and CDR2 SYDVKM. Libraries were prepared by immunoSEQ multiplex PCR; TCRdb keeps only in-frame clonotypes and omits some of them. The sample lists 330,000 or so clones, around nine tenths occurring once. The clonotype was recovered from a woman aged 30 to 39 who had been exposed to COVID-19. Sequenced: PBMCs or T cells enriched from blood (not recorded which). The chain couples TRBV28 to TRBJ2-3; TRBD1 matches at 8 bases. CDR3 DNA sequence: TGTGCCAGCAGTTCCCAGGACAGGGTGTCGACAGATACGCAGTATTTT. Translation gives CASSSQDRVSTDTQYF.